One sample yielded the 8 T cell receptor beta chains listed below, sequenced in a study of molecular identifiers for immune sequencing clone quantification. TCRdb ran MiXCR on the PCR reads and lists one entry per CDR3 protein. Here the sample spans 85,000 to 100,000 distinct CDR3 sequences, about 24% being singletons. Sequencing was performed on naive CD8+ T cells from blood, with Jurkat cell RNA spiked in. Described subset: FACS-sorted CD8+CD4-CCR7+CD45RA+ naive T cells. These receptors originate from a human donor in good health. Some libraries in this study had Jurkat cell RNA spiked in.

CDR3 sequence reads: CASSPLTHTGETQYF. The CDR3 DNA reads as TGTGCCAGCAGTCCTCTGACCCATACGGGGGAGACCCAGTACTTC. V is TRBV28 and J is TRBJ2-5, with D perhaps matching TRBD2 (5 bases). Trimming stripped 5 bases from V and 5 bases from J, with 18 bases between. Per germline, CDR1 MDHEN and CDR2 SYDVKM. The CDR3 is 15 residues long.

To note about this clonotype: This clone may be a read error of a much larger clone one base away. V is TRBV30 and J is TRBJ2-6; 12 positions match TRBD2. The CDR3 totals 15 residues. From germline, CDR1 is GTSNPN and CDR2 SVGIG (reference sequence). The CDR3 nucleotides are TGTGCCTGGAGTCATCGGACTAGCGGGGTCAACGTCCTGACTTTC. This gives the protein CAWSHRTSGVNVLTF.

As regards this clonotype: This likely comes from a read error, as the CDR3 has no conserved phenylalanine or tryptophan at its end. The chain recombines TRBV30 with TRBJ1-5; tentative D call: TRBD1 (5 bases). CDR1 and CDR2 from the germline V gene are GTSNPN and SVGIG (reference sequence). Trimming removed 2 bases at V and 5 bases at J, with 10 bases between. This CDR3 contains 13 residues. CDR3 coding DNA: TGTGCCTGGAGTCCCGGGGCGTATCAGCCCCAGCATATT. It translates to CAWSPGAYQPQHI.

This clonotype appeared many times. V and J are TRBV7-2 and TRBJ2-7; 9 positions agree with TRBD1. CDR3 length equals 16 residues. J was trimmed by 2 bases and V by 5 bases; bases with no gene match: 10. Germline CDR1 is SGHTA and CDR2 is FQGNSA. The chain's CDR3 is CASSHSRTGAPYEQYF. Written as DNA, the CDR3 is TGTGCCAGCAGCCATTCCAGGACAGGGGCCCCCTACGAGCAGTACTTC.

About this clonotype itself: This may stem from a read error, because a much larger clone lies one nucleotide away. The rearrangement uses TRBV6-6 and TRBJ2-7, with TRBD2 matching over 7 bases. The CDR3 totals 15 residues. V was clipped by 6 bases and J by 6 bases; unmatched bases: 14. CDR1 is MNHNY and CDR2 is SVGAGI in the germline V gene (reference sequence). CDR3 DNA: TGTGCCAGCAGGGACCGAAGCGGGGCCCCCTCCGAGCAGTACTTC. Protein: CASRDRSGAPSEQYF.

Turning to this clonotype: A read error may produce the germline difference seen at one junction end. CDR3 amino acids: CASSLADSSTGTRYF. CDR3 coding DNA: TGTGCCAGCAGCCTAGCGGATTCTAGCACAGGTACGCGGTATTTT. The V and J genes are TRBV6-6 and TRBJ2-3, with 7 positions matching TRBD2. From germline, CDR1 is MNHNY and CDR2 SVGAGI (reference sequence). The CDR3 runs 15 residues.

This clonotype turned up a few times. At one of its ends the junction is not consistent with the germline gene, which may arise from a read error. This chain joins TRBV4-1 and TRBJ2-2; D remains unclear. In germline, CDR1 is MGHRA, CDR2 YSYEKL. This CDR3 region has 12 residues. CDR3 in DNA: TGTGCCAGCAGCTTATCACCCGGGGAGCTGTTTTTT. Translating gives CASSLSPGELFF.

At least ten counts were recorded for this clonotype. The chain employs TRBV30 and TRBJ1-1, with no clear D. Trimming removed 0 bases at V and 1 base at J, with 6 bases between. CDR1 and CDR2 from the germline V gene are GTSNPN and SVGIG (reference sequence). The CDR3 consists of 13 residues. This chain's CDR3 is CAWSVATNTEAFF. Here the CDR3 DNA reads TGTGCCTGGAGTGTCGCCACGAACACTGAAGCTTTCTTT.